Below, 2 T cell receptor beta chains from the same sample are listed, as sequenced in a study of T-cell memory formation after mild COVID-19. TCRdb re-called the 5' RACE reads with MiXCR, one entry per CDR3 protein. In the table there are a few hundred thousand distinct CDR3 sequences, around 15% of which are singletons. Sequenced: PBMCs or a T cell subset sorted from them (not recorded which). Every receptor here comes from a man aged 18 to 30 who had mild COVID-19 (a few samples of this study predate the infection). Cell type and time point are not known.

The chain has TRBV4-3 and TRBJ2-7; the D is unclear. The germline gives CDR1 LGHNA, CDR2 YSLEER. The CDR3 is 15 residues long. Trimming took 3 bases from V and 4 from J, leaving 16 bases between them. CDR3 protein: CASSQFLGLRYEQYF. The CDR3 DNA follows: TGCGCCAGCAGCCAGTTTCTAGGGCTCCGTTACGAGCAGTACTTC.

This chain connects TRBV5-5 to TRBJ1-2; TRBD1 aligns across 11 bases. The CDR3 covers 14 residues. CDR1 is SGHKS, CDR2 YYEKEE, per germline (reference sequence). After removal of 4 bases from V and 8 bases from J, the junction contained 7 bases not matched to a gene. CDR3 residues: CASSRTGGRWGYTF. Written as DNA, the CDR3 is TGTGCCAGCAGCAGGACAGGGGGCAGGTGGGGCTACACCTTC.